This is a list of T cell receptor beta chains from one sample in a study of T cell repertoires in cytomegalovirus infection. TCRdb called the reads again in MiXCR, with one record for every CDR3 protein. The sample lists about 110,000 distinct CDR3 sequences, about a tenth occurring once. These TCRs are of unknown antigen specificity. Sequencing was performed on PBMCs, sequenced either directly or after in vitro stimulation (not recorded which). The receptors here all came from a human donor in good health (CMV status not recorded). Some clones in this sample may be carry-over from other donors' samples. The CDR3 runs from the conserved cysteine through the conserved F or W. A D gene is named only where the DNA matches it firmly. Clone size appears in some rows only: once, few, many, or a class for an expanded clone.

clone_size | d_call | j_call | v_call | cdr3_aa | cdr3_nt
. | . | TRBJ1-4 | TRBV9 | CASSPRWGEKLFF | TGTGCCAGCAGCCCTCGATGGGGTGAAAAACTGTTTTTT
few | . | TRBJ1-3 | TRBV25-1 | CASSEVNSGNTIYF | TGTGCCAGCAGTGAAGTCAACTCTGGAAACACCATATATTTT
many | . | TRBJ1-6 | TRBV4-3 | CASSQDWTVGNSPLHF | TGCGCCAGCAGCCAAGATTGGACAGTTGGTAATTCACCCCTCCACTTT
. | . | TRBJ2-3 | TRBV19 | CASSTRERISTDTQYF | TGTGCCAGTAGTACACGAGAGCGGATTAGCACAGATACGCAGTATTTT
. | . | TRBJ2-3 | TRBV5-6 | CASSLVRRTDTQYF | TGTGCCAGCAGCTTGGTTAGACGCACAGATACGCAGTATTTT
. | TRBD1 | TRBJ2-7 | TRBV7-2 | CASSLGQGGYEQYF | TGTGCCAGCAGCTTGGGACAGGGTGGCTACGAGCAGTACTTC
. | . | TRBJ2-4 | TRBV4-3 | CASSQGHSGRNIQYF | TGCGCCAGCAGCCAAGGGCACTCAGGGCGGAACATTCAGTACTTC
many | TRBD1 | TRBJ2-7 | TRBV7-2 | CASSLEPGQGVEQYF | TGTGCCAGCAGCTTAGAGCCCGGACAGGGAGTCGAGCAGTACTTC
. | . | TRBJ2-1 | TRBV6-5 | CASSYQRSSYNEQFF | TGTGCCAGCAGTTATCAGCGGAGCTCCTACAATGAGCAGTTCTTC
many | TRBD2 | TRBJ2-5 | TRBV7-2 | CASSLAGLAHQETQYF | TGTGCCAGCAGCTTAGCAGGACTAGCGCACCAAGAGACCCAGTACTTC
. | . | TRBJ2-3 | TRBV5-5 | CASSLPTGPSTDTQYF | TGTGCCAGCAGCTTACCTACAGGGCCCTCCACAGATACGCAGTATTTT
many | . | TRBJ2-5 | TRBV12-5 | CASGLGEQGGETQYF | TGTGCTAGTGGTTTGGGCGAACAGGGAGGCGAGACCCAGTACTTC
few | TRBD2 | TRBJ2-2 | TRBV5-6 | CASSVFGRELTGELFF | TGTGCCAGCAGCGTGTTCGGGCGGGAGTTAACCGGGGAGCTGTTTTTT
. | TRBD2 | TRBJ2-1 | TRBV7-9 | CASSLGGRNEQFF | TGTGCCAGCAGCTTGGGCGGGAGAAATGAGCAGTTCTTC
many | . | TRBJ1-6 | TRBV12-3/TRBV12-4 | CASSLAPNVPGSPLHF | TGTGCCAGCAGTTTAGCACCGAACGTACCGGGTTCACCCCTCCACTTT
many | . | TRBJ2-4 | TRBV7-3 | CASSPGGGTVAKNIQYF | TGTGCCAGCTCCCCCGGTGGAGGGACGGTGGCCAAAAACATTCAGTACTTC
. | . | TRBJ2-7 | TRBV27 | CASSFIRGYYEQYF | TGTGCCAGCAGTTTTATCCGGGGATACTACGAGCAGTACTTC
few | . | TRBJ2-5 | TRBV28 | CASSHHPGLAGETQYF | TGTGCCAGCAGCCACCACCCGGGGCTAGCTGGGGAGACCCAGTACTTC
few | . | TRBJ1-5 | TRBV20-1 | CSASLQDGQPQHF | TGCAGTGCTAGTTTACAGGACGGCCAGCCCCAGCATTTT
many | . | TRBJ2-3 | TRBV7-2 | CASSLAHAFRGTDTQYF | TGTGCCAGCAGCTTAGCCCACGCGTTCCGGGGCACAGATACGCAGTATTTT
few | . | TRBJ1-3 | TRBV19 | CASSRGAGSGNTIYF | TGTGCCAGTAGTAGAGGCGCAGGGTCAGGAAACACCATATATTTT
many | . | TRBJ1-1 | TRBV6-1 | CASSSDPGTEAFF | TGTGCCAGCAGTTCTGACCCAGGGACTGAAGCTTTCTTT
. | . | TRBJ2-1 | TRBV24-1 | CATSDLAEAYNAQFF | TGTGCCACCAGTGACTTAGCGGAGGCCTACAATGCGCAGTTCTTC
. | TRBD1 | TRBJ1-5 | TRBV7-9 | CASSLGLTGWNQPQHF | TGTGCCAGCAGCTTAGGTTTGACAGGGTGGAATCAGCCCCAGCATTTT
many | . | TRBJ1-5 | TRBV7-4 | CASSSRPRYSNQPQHF | TGTGCCAGCAGCTCCCGACCCCGGTATAGCAATCAGCCCCAGCATTTT
many | . | TRBJ2-1 | TRBV11-2 | CASSLDWGQEQFF | TGTGCCAGCAGCTTAGATTGGGGTCAAGAGCAGTTCTTC